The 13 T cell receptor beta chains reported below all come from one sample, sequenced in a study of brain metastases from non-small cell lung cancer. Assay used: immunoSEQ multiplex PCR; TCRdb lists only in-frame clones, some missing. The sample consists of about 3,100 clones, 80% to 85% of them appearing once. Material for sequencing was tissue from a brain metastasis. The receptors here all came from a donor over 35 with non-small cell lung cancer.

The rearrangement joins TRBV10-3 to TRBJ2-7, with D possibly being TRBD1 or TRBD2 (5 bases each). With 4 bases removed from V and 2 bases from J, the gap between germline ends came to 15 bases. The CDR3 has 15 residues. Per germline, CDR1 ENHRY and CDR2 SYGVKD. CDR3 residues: CAISVLGPNTYEQYF. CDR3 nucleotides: TGTGCCATCAGTGTTCTGGGACCTAACACCTACGAGCAGTACTTC.

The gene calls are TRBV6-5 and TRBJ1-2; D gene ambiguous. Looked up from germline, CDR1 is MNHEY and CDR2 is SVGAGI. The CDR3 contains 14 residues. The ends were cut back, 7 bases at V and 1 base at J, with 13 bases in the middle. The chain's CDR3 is CASIPGPRNYGYTF. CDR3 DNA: TGTGCCAGCATCCCCGGGCCGCGTAACTATGGCTACACCTTC.

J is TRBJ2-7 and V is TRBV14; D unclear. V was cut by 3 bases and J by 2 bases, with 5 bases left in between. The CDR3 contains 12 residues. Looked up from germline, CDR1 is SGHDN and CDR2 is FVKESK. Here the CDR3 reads CASSQATYEQYF. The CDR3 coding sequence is TGTGCCAGCAGCCAGGCTACCTACGAGCAGTACTTC.

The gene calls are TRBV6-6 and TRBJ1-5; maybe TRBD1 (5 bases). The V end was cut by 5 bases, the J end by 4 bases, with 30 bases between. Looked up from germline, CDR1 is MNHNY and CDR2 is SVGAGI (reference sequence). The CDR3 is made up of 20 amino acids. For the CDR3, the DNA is TGTGCCAGCAGTCCACAAGGGACTTTTATCCCCGTCCGGTTTAATCAGCCCCAGCATTTT. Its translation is CASSPQGTFIPVRFNQPQHF.

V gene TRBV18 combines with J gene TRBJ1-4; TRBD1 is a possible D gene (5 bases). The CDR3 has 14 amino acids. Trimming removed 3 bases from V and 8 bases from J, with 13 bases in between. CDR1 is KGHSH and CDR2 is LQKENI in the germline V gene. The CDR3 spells CASSPAGTREKLFF. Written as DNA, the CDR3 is TGTGCCAGCTCACCGGCAGGGACTAGAGAAAAACTGTTTTTT.

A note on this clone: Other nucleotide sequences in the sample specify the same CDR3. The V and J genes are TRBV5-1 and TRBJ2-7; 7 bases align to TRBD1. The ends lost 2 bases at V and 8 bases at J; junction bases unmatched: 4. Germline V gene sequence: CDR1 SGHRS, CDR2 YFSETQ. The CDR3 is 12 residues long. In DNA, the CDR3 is TGCGCCAGCAGCTTAGACAGGGCACAGCAGTACTTC. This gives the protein CASSLDRAQQYF.

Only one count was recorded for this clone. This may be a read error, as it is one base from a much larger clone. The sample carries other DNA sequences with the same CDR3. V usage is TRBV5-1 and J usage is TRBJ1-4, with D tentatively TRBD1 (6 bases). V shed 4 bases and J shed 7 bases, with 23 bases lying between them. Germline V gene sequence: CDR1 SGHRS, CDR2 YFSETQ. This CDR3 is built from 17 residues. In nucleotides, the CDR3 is TGCGCCAGCAGCCTCGGACAGCCCGGACCGGTGGGTGAAAAACTGTTTTTT. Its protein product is CASSLGQPGPVGEKLFF. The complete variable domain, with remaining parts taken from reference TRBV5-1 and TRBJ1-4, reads KAGVTQTPRYLIKTRGQQVTLSCSPISGHRSVSWYQQTPGQGLQFLFEYFSETQRNKGNFPGRFSGRQFSNSRSEMNVSTLELGDSALYLCASSLGQPGPVGEKLFFGSGTQLSVL.

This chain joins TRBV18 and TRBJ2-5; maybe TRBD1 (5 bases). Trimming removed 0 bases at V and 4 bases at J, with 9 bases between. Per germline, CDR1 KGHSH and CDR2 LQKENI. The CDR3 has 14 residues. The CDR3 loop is CASSPPAGRETQYF. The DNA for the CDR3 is TGTGCCAGCTCACCACCGGCAGGGCGAGAGACCCAGTACTTC.

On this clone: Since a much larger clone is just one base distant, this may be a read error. CDR3 residues: CASSVERDRSNEQFF. CDR3 DNA sequence: TGTGCCAGCAGCGTAGAAAGAGACAGGTCTAATGAGCAGTTCTTC. V is TRBV9 and J is TRBJ2-1; D is perhaps TRBD1 (6 bases). Germline V lookup: CDR1 SGDLS, CDR2 YYNGEE. V dropped 0 bases and J dropped 7 bases, with 14 bases sitting between them. The CDR3 runs to 15 residues.

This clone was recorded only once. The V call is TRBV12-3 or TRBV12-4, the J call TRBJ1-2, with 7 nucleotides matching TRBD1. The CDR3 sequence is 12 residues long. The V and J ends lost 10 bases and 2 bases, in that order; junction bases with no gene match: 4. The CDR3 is CATQQGNYGYTF. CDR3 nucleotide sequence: TGTGCCACCCAACAGGGGAACTATGGCTACACCTTC.

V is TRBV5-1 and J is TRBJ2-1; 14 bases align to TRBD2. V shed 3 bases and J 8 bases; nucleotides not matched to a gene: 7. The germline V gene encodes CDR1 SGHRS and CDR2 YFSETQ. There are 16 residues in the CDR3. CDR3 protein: CASSWGTSGSWDEQFF. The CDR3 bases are TGCGCCAGCAGCTGGGGGACTAGCGGGAGTTGGGATGAGCAGTTCTTC. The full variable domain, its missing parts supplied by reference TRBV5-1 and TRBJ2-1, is KAGVTQTPRYLIKTRGQQVTLSCSPISGHRSVSWYQQTPGQGLQFLFEYFSETQRNKGNFPGRFSGRQFSNSRSEMNVSTLELGDSALYLCASSWGTSGSWDEQFFGPGTRLTVL.

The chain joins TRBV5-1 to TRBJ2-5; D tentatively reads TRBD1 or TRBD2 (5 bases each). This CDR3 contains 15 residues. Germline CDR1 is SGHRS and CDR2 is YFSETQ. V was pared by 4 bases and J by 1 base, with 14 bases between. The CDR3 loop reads CASSGSTGGQETQYF. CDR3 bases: TGCGCCAGCAGCGGGTCGACTGGGGGCCAAGAGACCCAGTACTTC. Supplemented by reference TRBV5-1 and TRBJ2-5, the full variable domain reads KAGVTQTPRYLIKTRGQQVTLSCSPISGHRSVSWYQQTPGQGLQFLFEYFSETQRNKGNFPGRFSGRQFSNSRSEMNVSTLELGDSALYLCASSGSTGGQETQYFGPGTRLLVL.

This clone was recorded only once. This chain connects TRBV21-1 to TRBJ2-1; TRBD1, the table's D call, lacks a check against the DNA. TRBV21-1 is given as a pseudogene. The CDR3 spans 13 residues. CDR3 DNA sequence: TGTGCCAGAGCTTACCCGACAAGCAATGAGCAGTTCTTC. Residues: CARAYPTSNEQFF.